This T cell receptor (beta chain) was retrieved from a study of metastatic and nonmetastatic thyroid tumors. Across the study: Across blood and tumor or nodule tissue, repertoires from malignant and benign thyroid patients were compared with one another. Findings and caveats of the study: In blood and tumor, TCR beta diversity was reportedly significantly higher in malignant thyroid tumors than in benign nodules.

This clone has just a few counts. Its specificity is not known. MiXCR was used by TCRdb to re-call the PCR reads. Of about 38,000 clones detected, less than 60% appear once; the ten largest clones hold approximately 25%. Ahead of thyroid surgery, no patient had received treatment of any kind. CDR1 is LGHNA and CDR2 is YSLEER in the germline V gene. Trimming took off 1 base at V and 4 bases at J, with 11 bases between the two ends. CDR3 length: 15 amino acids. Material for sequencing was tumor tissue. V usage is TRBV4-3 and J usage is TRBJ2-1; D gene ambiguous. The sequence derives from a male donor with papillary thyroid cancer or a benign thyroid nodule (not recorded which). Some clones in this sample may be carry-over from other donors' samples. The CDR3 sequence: CASSQVGGAYNEQFF. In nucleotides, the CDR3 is TGCGCCAGCAGCCAAGTGGGCGGAGCATACAATGAGCAGTTCTTC.